The clone carrying this TCR beta chain was detected many times. Its target is unknown. The time point here: patch test 2, 6 weeks after DPC sensitization. Treatment given: therapeutic diphenylcyclopropenone sensitization with weekly scalp DPC. V lost 4 bases and J 9 bases, leaving 16 bases between the germline ends. The germline V gene has CDR1 DFQATT and CDR2 SNEGSKA (reference sequence). The CDR3 has 13 residues. This entry is derived from a study of human T cells and chemical hapten exposure. Overall study results and limits: Expanded TCRs showed more large CDR3 clusters than pre-sensitization or healthy control sets.

Methods used by the authors: Samples had a median of about 95,000 TCRs, ranging about 20,000 to 750,000. A single record per CDR3 protein comes from TCRdb applying MiXCR to the RACE reads. The V and J calls were determined by TCRdb, not by the authors. The sample lists about 80,000 distinct CDR3 sequences; more than 8.5% were seen once. This specimen consisted of whole blood, obtained in connection with sensitization to the hapten diphenylcyclopropenone (DPC). This chain connects TRBV20-1 to TRBJ2-1; tentatively, D is TRBD1 or TRBD2 (6 bases each). The receptor was derived from a woman aged 25 to 39 with alopecia areata. Some clones in this sample may be carry-over from other donors' samples. CDR3 amino acids: CSATGRGGGEQFF. The CDR3 DNA sequence: TGCAGTGCTACGGGCAGGGGAGGAGGTGAGCAGTTCTTC.